This note documents a single TCR beta chain sequence. Other nucleotide sequences in the sample specify the same CDR3. Libraries were prepared by immunoSEQ multiplex PCR; TCRdb keeps only in-frame clonotypes and omits some of them. The table has 180,000 or so clones, about four fifths seen once; the top ten hold around 2.4%. In germline, CDR1 is SGHTA, CDR2 FQGNSA. The CDR3 consists of 13 residues. V was shortened by 1 base and J by 8 bases, with 11 bases between the two germline ends. The record originates from a study of blood T cell repertoires in COVID-19. In the study overall: There were acute and convalescent COVID-19 samples, and they came from the United States, Italy and Spain.

The source is a human donor with acute or convalescent COVID-19. The donor label of this sample is uncertain. What was sequenced was peripheral blood. This chain connects TRBV7-2 to TRBJ1-2, with D perhaps TRBD1 (6 bases). The CDR3 nucleotides are TGTGCCAGCAGCTTAGTACAGGGCGAGGGCTACACCTTC. As protein: CASSLVQGEGYTF.